This T cell receptor (beta chain) originates from a study of blood T cells in healthy people across ages (dated by TCRdb to between 2014 and 2016). Some background on the complete study: Template switching captured roughly one uniquely barcoded TCR beta cDNA molecule per two T cells in model experiments. The study measured age-related changes in TCR beta repertoire diversity using deep sequencing normalized with unique cDNA molecular identifiers. Donors were grouped into four age groups: young (average roughly 15 years), middle-aged (approximately 41), aged (62) and long-lived (about 82). To avoid experimental bias, donors of different ages were distributed randomly across sequencing lanes. The study analyzed two additional independent replicas of 1 million unique cDNA reads from the same blood draw for two donors, one aged 18 to 30 and one aged 80 or older. Study-wide conclusions, independent of this receptor: Estimates of total diversity based on one million sequenced T cells were regarded as lower bounds and as underestimates. As age increased, observed TCR beta diversity per million T cells dropped in a roughly linear way, and a significant reduction was already evident by age approximately 40. Since profiling was done on bulk unsorted PBMCs, naive and antigen-experienced compartments could not be conclusively compared. The percentage of naive T cells measured by flow cytometry correlated strongly with observed TCR beta diversity. Compared with the aged group, more naive CD4+ T cells, fewer expanded clones and increased TCR diversity were shown by the long-lived group, suggesting age selection. Because donor CMV infection status was unknown, age-related changes in expanded clonotypes were potentially confounded.

Library method: 5' RACE. The sequencer listed for this sample is Illumina HiSeq 2500. The second PCR ran for roughly 7 to 11 cycles and used a J-beta primer mix along with a sample-barcoded 5' primer. A unique molecular identifier was introduced onto each TCR beta cDNA molecule by a template-switch 5' adaptor carrying 12 random nucleotides. Each sample yielded at least 2.5 million CDR3-containing paired-end reads. First-strand cDNA was synthesized from all RNA with the Mint cDNA synthesis kit, primed by a TRBC-specific oligonucleotide. Following uracil-DNA glycosylase treatment, all cDNA underwent a first 18-cycle PCR with the universal primers M1SS and BC2_uni_R. The study's own analysis went as follows. Normalization of each sample was performed by random selection of 1 million high-quality reads, each carrying a distinct molecular identifier. Instead of being binned into consensus sequences, reads with shared molecular identifiers were discarded. MiTCR, run with a Q25 quality threshold and the strictest error-elimination algorithm, handled CDR3 identification, clonotype clustering and error correction. A nonparametric unseen species model using Euler transformation provided a lower-bound estimate of total TCR beta diversity. The public reads were run again by TCRdb, first through fastp at Q25 and then through MiXCR, and only productive beta chains were kept. Records with the same CDR3 protein are collapsed into one entry carrying the most frequent genes and DNA. For this entry, the V and J calls and clone size follow TCRdb and not the study's own pipeline. For this sample the table gives roughly 800,000 distinct CDR3 sequences, of which 50% to 65% were detected only once. Approximately 40% of the sample is taken by the ten largest.

Donors were a few dozen systemically healthy Caucasian individuals from Russia aged 6 to 90 years. Each donor gave 9 to 10 milliliters of peripheral blood, collected into EDTA-treated Vacutainer tubes. PBMCs were isolated by Ficoll-Paque density-gradient centrifugation, with at least 7 million obtained per sample. Trizol reagent was used to extract total RNA from the PBMCs, yielding at least 5 micrograms per sample. Naive CD45RAhigh/CD27high T cell percentages were measured by flow cytometry on a PBMC aliquot from every donor. As concerns this clonotype: Which antigen it targets is not known. No base-level quality is on record; no much larger clone is a single base apart.

As encoded in the germline V gene (reference sequence), CDR1 is MNHEY while CDR2 is SMNVEV. The CDR3, from cysteine to phenylalanine, totals 15 residues. The DNA shown is the 45-base CDR3, in frame from base 1. V has 4 bases trimmed and J has 3 bases trimmed; junction bases matching no gene number 9. Rearrangement joined TRBV27 to TRBJ2-7; the junction holds 7 bases that match TRBD1. This TCR came from a man older than 75 in good health. The sequencing sample was made of blood. CDR3 region: CASSSPSTGFYEQYF. The nucleotide sequence reads as follows: TGTGCCAGCAGTTCCCCGTCGACAGGGTTCTACGAGCAGTACTTC.